This TCR beta chain was observed in a study of cytomegalovirus exposure and HLA in healthy donors. Germline lookup yields CDR1 SGHAT and CDR2 FQNNGV. The CDR3 extends over 17 amino acids. V was clipped by 0 bases and J by 10 bases, with 19 bases between them. PCR used 60 Vbeta primers and 13 Jbeta primers. Sequencing used immunoSEQ multiplex PCR; TCRdb keeps in-frame clones, though not all of them. This table holds 130,000 to 150,000 clones, roughly four fifths found once. This clone was counted a few times. Sequences were obtained from PBMCs. The chain joins TRBV11-2 to TRBJ1-6; D is possibly TRBD1 (5 bases). The TCR sequence derives from a woman between 50 and 59 years old in good health and CMV-seronegative. The CDR3 coding sequence is TGTGCCAGCAGCTTAGATTGGCGCCTAAGGGGAAGATCACCCCTCCACTTT. This codes for CASSLDWRLRGRSPLHF.